The present T cell receptor (beta chain) was sequenced within a study of T cell responses to AZD1222 COVID-19 vaccine. Study-wide results and limits: Breadth and depth of Spike-specific TCRs rose after two AZD1222 doses. Reports say nearly half of spike-specific TCRs go after unmutated variant regions. In all cases, repertoires were sampled only after the peak T cell response. Only a handful of people who got AZD1222 tested seropositive at baseline.

The protocol was immunoSEQ multiplex PCR, while the TCRdb copy is restricted to in-frame clones and leaves out a portion. The table records 120,000 or so clones, more than 75% of them present only once. Trimming cost V 7 bases and J 4 bases, with 19 bases left between them. Germline-derived CDR1 and CDR2 are LGHDT and YNNKEL (reference sequence). The CDR3 runs 15 residues. With regard to this clone: Its antigen is not known.

The clonotype comes from an adult in good health. V usage is TRBV3-1 (or the pseudogene TRBV3-2) and J usage is TRBJ2-5; TRBD1 or TRBD2 may be the D gene (5 bases each). This specimen consisted of peripheral blood, obtained on day 0 of AZD1222 vaccination. CDR3 sequence: CASTDIRGAGETQYF. The CDR3 nucleotides are TGTGCCAGCACAGACATCCGAGGGGCAGGAGAGACCCAGTACTTC.